The clone carrying this T cell receptor beta chain was found many times. Its target is not known. The data are from a study of spatial heterogeneity in lung cancer. The CDR3 has 15 amino acids. The V segment lost 5 bases and the J segment 5 bases; nucleotides outside the gene matches: 10. Germline V gene lookup returns CDR1 SEHNR and CDR2 FQNEAQ (reference sequence). Via MiXCR, TCRdb re-called the 5' RACE reads, giving one row per CDR3 protein. Of about 29,000 distinct CDR3 sequences detected, around 8% appear once; the ten largest clones hold 30% to 45%. Study results and caveats: The study found ubiquitous expanded tumor TCRs in blood more at resection than follow-up.

Described time point: sample taken at primary tumor resection. The input material, whole RNA from tumor, nontumor lung or frozen PBMC, was sequenced unsorted. Untreated early-stage non-small cell lung cancer patients, some 70 in total, were the donors. The chain combines TRBV7-9 with TRBJ1-1; 8 bases match TRBD1. This TCR derives from a female donor with early-stage non-small cell lung cancer. The starting material was PBMCs, obtained at surgery. The CDR3 here is CASSAGQGATTEAFF. For the CDR3, the DNA is TGTGCCAGCAGCGCAGGACAGGGTGCGACTACTGAAGCTTTCTTT.